Listed here are 11 T cell receptor beta chains from one sample, sequenced in a study of OX40 agonist ivuxolimab in advanced cancers. Clones were read by immunoSEQ multiplex PCR, and TCRdb kept only the in-frame ones, dropping some. The sample records about 54,000 clones, about nine tenths being singletons. The material sequenced was CD4+ or CD8+ T cells sorted from blood, taken in a trial of the OX40 agonist ivuxolimab. The receptors shown here come from an adult with an advanced solid tumor such as melanoma, head and neck, liver or kidney cancer.

The genes are TRBV5-1 and TRBJ1-2; TRBD1 agrees at 7 bases. Germline V gene sequence: CDR1 SGHRS, CDR2 YFSETQ. Trimming at V came to 3 bases and at J to 3 bases, leaving 2 bases not matched to a gene. CDR3 length equals 13 residues. In DNA form, the CDR3 reads TGCGCCAGCAGCTCAACAGGGGACTATGGCTACACCTTC. Its translation: CASSSTGDYGYTF.

This clone has just one count. The J gene is TRBJ2-1, the V gene TRBV18; 10 bases agree with TRBD2. The CDR3 extends over 16 amino acids. V was pared by 2 bases and J by 7 bases, with 8 bases of the junction left unmatched. From germline, CDR1 is KGHSH and CDR2 LQKENI. The CDR3 sequence is CASSPNRAGGLNEQFF. The CDR3, as DNA: TGTGCCAGCTCACCAAATCGAGCGGGGGGGTTGAATGAGCAGTTCTTC. The whole variable domain, remainder taken from reference TRBV18 and TRBJ2-1, is NAGVMQNPRHLVRRRGQEARLRCSPMKGHSHVYWYRQLPEEGLKFMVYLQKENIIDESGMPKERFSAEFPKEGPSILRIQQVVRGDSAAYFCASSPNRAGGLNEQFFGPGTRLTVL.

The rearrangement uses TRBV5-1 and TRBJ2-3, with 9 bases that match TRBD2. The CDR3 is 15 amino acids. V lost 0 bases to trimming and J lost 3 bases; unmatched junction nucleotides: 2. Germline V gene data show CDR1 as SGHRS and CDR2 as YFSETQ. The CDR3 nucleotides read TGCGCCAGCAGCTTGGACGCGGGGGGGACAGATACGCAGTATTTT. It encodes CASSLDAGGTDTQYF.

The chain joins TRBV12-1 to TRBJ1-1. TRBV12-1 represents a pseudogene. The CDR3 sequence is 18 residues long. This CDR3 reads CASSFRGDRRGLETEAFF. The CDR3 bases are TGTGCCAGCAGCTTCCGGGGGGACCGCAGGGGACTAGAGACTGAAGCTTTCTTT.

V and J are TRBV10-1 and TRBJ2-5, with 7 bases aligning to TRBD2. V lost 7 bases, J lost 3 bases, and 5 bases stayed unmatched. CDR3 length equals 13 residues. The germline CDR1 and CDR2 sequences are WNHNN and SYGVQD (reference sequence). Written as DNA, the CDR3 is TGCGCCAGCACGCGGGAGAGGAAAGAGACCCAGTACTTC. This gives the protein CASTRERKETQYF.

J is TRBJ1-1 and V is TRBV29-1, with a tentative D call TRBD1 (6 bases). The CDR3 covers 14 residues. Looked up from germline, CDR1 is SQVTM and CDR2 is ANQGSEA. V lost 8 bases and J lost 4, with 20 bases in between. The DNA of the CDR3 is TGCAGCACCCATCCGGGACAATGGGGCACTGAAGCTTTCTTT. Translated: CSTHPGQWGTEAFF.

The chain carries TRBV13 and TRBJ2-3; D remains ambiguous. Trimming stripped 5 bases from V and 4 bases from J, with 13 bases between. Per the germline V gene, CDR1 is PRHDT and CDR2 is FYEKMQ (reference sequence). The CDR3 is made up of 14 amino acids. This chain's CDR3 is CASSPPYFADTQYF. DNA of the CDR3: TGTGCCAGCAGCCCTCCTTACTTCGCAGATACGCAGTATTTT.

The chain joins TRBV6-5 to TRBJ2-7; 7 bases are shared with TRBD2. The germline CDR1 and CDR2 sequences are MNHEY and SVGAGI. V trimming: 6 bases; J trimming: 1 base; junction bases outside the gene matches: 9. There are 15 residues in the CDR3. The DNA of the CDR3 is TGTGCCAGCAGACAACGGGGGGACTTTTCCTACGAGCAGTACTTC. Its translation: CASRQRGDFSYEQYF.

This clone was seen only a few times. V usage is TRBV29-1 and J usage is TRBJ2-7; either TRBD1 or TRBD2 may supply D (5 bases each). Trimming shortened V by 4 bases and J by 5 bases, and 15 bases separated the two germline ends. The CDR3 length is 13 residues. Germline V lookup: CDR1 SQVTM, CDR2 ANQGSEA. In nucleotides, the CDR3 is TGCAGCGTTGCGAGGGGTGGAGGCGACGAGCAGTACTTC. Translating gives CSVARGGGDEQYF.

The rearrangement joins TRBV18 to TRBJ2-7; either TRBD1 or TRBD2 may fit D (5 bases each). Germline values: CDR1 KGHSH, CDR2 LQKENI. V was cut by 4 bases and J by 4 bases, with 11 bases left in between. The CDR3 extends over 13 amino acids. CDR3 DNA: TGTGCCAGCTCACGACAGAGGGATTACGAGCAGTACTTC. Translated, it gives CASSRQRDYEQYF.

The chain combines TRBV6-1 with TRBJ2-7; TRBD2 matches 14 bases. CDR3 size: 18 residues. Germline CDR1 reads MNHNS; CDR2 reads SASEGT. V shed 4 bases, J shed 1 base, and the junction held 9 bases outside the gene matches. The CDR3 sequence is CASSGGLAGGSLSYEQYF. The CDR3, as DNA: TGTGCCAGCAGTGGCGGACTAGCGGGAGGTTCTCTTTCCTACGAGCAGTACTTC.